A selection of T cell receptor beta chains follows, all from one sample in a study of molecular identifiers for immune sequencing clone quantification. TCRdb redid the calling of the PCR reads with MiXCR, one entry per CDR3 protein. Of about 35,000 distinct CDR3 sequences listed, 19% are singletons. Sequencing was carried out using naive CD8+ T cells from blood, with Jurkat cell RNA spiked in. The source of these receptors is a human donor in good health. Some libraries in this study had Jurkat cell RNA spiked in. Each CDR3 is given with its conserved first and last residue. Fields, in order: V gene, D gene, J gene, clone size, CDR3 length, CDR3 DNA, CDR3 protein. The D gene is left open where the match is weak. Rows give clone size only sometimes, using once, few, many, or a class for an expanded clone.

V gene: TRBV19; D gene: .; J gene: TRBJ1-1; clone size: many; CDR3 length: 12; CDR3 DNA: TGTGCCAGTAGTACAGGATACACTGAAGCTTTCTTT; CDR3 protein: CASSTGYTEAFF
V gene: TRBV7-6; D gene: .; J gene: TRBJ1-6; clone size: many; CDR3 length: 13; CDR3 DNA: TGTGCCAGCAGCTTAGGTGCTAATTCACCCCTCCACTTT; CDR3 protein: CASSLGANSPLHF
V gene: TRBV4-3; D gene: .; J gene: TRBJ2-2; clone size: few; CDR3 length: 15; CDR3 DNA: TGCGCCAGCAGCCAAGATGCTAGGGGACCCGGGGAGCTGTTTTTT; CDR3 protein: CASSQDARGPGELFF
V gene: TRBV5-1; D gene: .; J gene: TRBJ1-1; clone size: many; CDR3 length: 13; CDR3 DNA: TGCGCCAGCAGCTTCCGGGAGAGCACTGAAGCTTTCTTT; CDR3 protein: CASSFRESTEAFF
V gene: TRBV20-1; D gene: TRBD2; J gene: TRBJ2-1; clone size: many; CDR3 length: 15; CDR3 DNA: TGCAGTGCTAGAGATCTAGCGGGAGGGCCGGATGAGCAGTTCTTC; CDR3 protein: CSARDLAGGPDEQFF
V gene: TRBV6-2/TRBV6-3; D gene: .; J gene: TRBJ1-5; clone size: many; CDR3 length: 18; CDR3 DNA: TGTGCCAGCAGTTACCTGGACAATGGCGTTTATAGCAATCAGCCCCAGCATTTT; CDR3 protein: CASSYLDNGVYSNQPQHF
V gene: TRBV19; D gene: .; J gene: TRBJ2-7; clone size: many; CDR3 length: 14; CDR3 DNA: TGTGCCAGTAGTGGAGTGGGGGGTTCCTACGAGCAGTACTTC; CDR3 protein: CASSGVGGSYEQYF
V gene: TRBV6-6; D gene: TRBD1; J gene: TRBJ1-5; clone size: many; CDR3 length: 15; CDR3 DNA: TGTGCCAGCAGTCTCCGGGACAGGGGATTTCAGCCCCAGCATTTT; CDR3 protein: CASSLRDRGFQPQHF
V gene: TRBV29-1; D gene: .; J gene: TRBJ2-3; clone size: many; CDR3 length: 11; CDR3 DNA: TGCAGCCCAAACATAGGAGATACGCAGTATTTT; CDR3 protein: CSPNIGDTQYF
V gene: TRBV19; D gene: .; J gene: TRBJ2-3; clone size: .; CDR3 length: 12; CDR3 DNA: TGTGCCAGTAGTATAGATTCAGATACGCAGTGTTTT; CDR3 protein: CASSIDSDTQCF
V gene: TRBV3-1; D gene: TRBD2; J gene: TRBJ2-3; clone size: few; CDR3 length: 18; CDR3 DNA: TGTGCCAGCAGCCAAGCGGGGACTAGCGGATATTTCACAGATACGCAGTATTTT; CDR3 protein: CASSQAGTSGYFTDTQYF
V gene: TRBV30; D gene: TRBD2; J gene: TRBJ2-3; clone size: many; CDR3 length: 15; CDR3 DNA: TGTGCCTGGACCCGCGGCGGGGGGGTCACAGATACGCAGTATTTT; CDR3 protein: CAWTRGGGVTDTQYF
V gene: TRBV7-9; D gene: .; J gene: TRBJ2-3; clone size: many; CDR3 length: 12; CDR3 DNA: TGTGCCAGCAGCTTAGGCGCAGATACGCAGTATTTT; CDR3 protein: CASSLGADTQYF
V gene: TRBV4-3; D gene: TRBD2; J gene: TRBJ2-1; clone size: many; CDR3 length: 17; CDR3 DNA: TGCGCCAGCAGCCAAGCGAGGACGCGGGGGGGCCAGAATGAGCAGTTCTTC; CDR3 protein: CASSQARTRGGQNEQFF
V gene: TRBV4-3; D gene: .; J gene: TRBJ2-1; clone size: few; CDR3 length: 22; CDR3 DNA: TGCGCCAGCAGCCAGGCCCTTTATACAGGGATCTCCCAATTAAGCTCCTACAATGAGCAGTTCTTC; CDR3 protein: CASSQALYTGISQLSSYNEQFF
V gene: TRBV25-1; D gene: .; J gene: TRBJ2-5; clone size: .; CDR3 length: 14; CDR3 DNA: TGTGCCAGCAGTGCCACAGGGTTCCAAGAGACCCAGTACTTC; CDR3 protein: CASSATGFQETQYF
V gene: TRBV5-6; D gene: TRBD1; J gene: TRBJ1-1; clone size: many; CDR3 length: 15; CDR3 DNA: TGTGCCAGCAGCTGGGGGGGACAGATGAACACTGAAGCTTTCTTT; CDR3 protein: CASSWGGQMNTEAFF
V gene: TRBV5-4; D gene: TRBD2; J gene: TRBJ2-3; clone size: many; CDR3 length: 17; CDR3 DNA: TGTGCCAGCAGCTCGGGACTAGCGGGAGGAGGCACAGATACGCAGTATTTT; CDR3 protein: CASSSGLAGGGTDTQYF
V gene: TRBV3-1; D gene: .; J gene: TRBJ1-1; clone size: once; CDR3 length: 16; CDR3 DNA: TGTGCCAGCAGCCAAGGTAGGTACGCCTTTAACACTGAAGCTTTCTTT; CDR3 protein: CASSQGRYAFNTEAFF
V gene: TRBV13; D gene: TRBD1; J gene: TRBJ2-3; clone size: few; CDR3 length: 16; CDR3 DNA: TGTGCCAGCAGCTCACGGGTGACAGGGCACACAGATACGCAGTATTTT; CDR3 protein: CASSSRVTGHTDTQYF
V gene: TRBV27; D gene: .; J gene: TRBJ1-1; clone size: .; CDR3 length: 9; CDR3 DNA: TGTGCCAGGAACACTGAAGCTTTCTTT; CDR3 protein: CARNTEAFF
V gene: TRBV28; D gene: TRBD1; J gene: TRBJ2-1; clone size: many; CDR3 length: 15; CDR3 DNA: TGTGCCAGCAGTTCTCTAAGGACAGGCGGCAATGAGCAGTTCTTC; CDR3 protein: CASSSLRTGGNEQFF
V gene: TRBV4-1; D gene: .; J gene: TRBJ1-1; clone size: .; CDR3 length: 12; CDR3 DNA: TGCGCCAGCAGCCACAGGACAACTGAAGCTCTCTTT; CDR3 protein: CASSHRTTEALF
V gene: TRBV27; D gene: .; J gene: TRBJ2-1; clone size: .; CDR3 length: 12; CDR3 DNA: TGTGCCAGCAGACCCAGGGGCGATGAGCAGTTCTTC; CDR3 protein: CASRPRGDEQFF
V gene: TRBV29-1; D gene: .; J gene: TRBJ2-1; clone size: .; CDR3 length: 11; CDR3 DNA: TGCAGCGTTGAAGAAGGGCGAGAGCAGTTCTTC; CDR3 protein: CSVEEGREQFF
V gene: TRBV3-1; D gene: .; J gene: TRBJ1-1; clone size: .; CDR3 length: 15; CDR3 DNA: TGTGCCAGCAGCCAAGAATGGGTTATGAACACTGAAGCTTTCTTT; CDR3 protein: CASSQEWVMNTEAFF
V gene: TRBV27; D gene: TRBD2; J gene: TRBJ2-5; clone size: .; CDR3 length: 15; CDR3 DNA: TGTGCCAGCAGCTACGTGGCGGGGGGGCCTGAGACCCAGTACTTC; CDR3 protein: CASSYVAGGPETQYF
V gene: TRBV3-1; D gene: .; J gene: TRBJ2-1; clone size: many; CDR3 length: 15; CDR3 DNA: TGTGCCAGCAGCCAAGTTACACTAGGACGGCTTGAGCAGTTCTTC; CDR3 protein: CASSQVTLGRLEQFF
V gene: TRBV7-9; D gene: TRBD2; J gene: TRBJ2-3; clone size: many; CDR3 length: 16; CDR3 DNA: TGTGCCAGCAGCTTAGTTCCAGCGGGAGCTGCAGATACGCAGTATTTT; CDR3 protein: CASSLVPAGAADTQYF
V gene: TRBV6-5; D gene: TRBD2; J gene: TRBJ2-3; clone size: many; CDR3 length: 13; CDR3 DNA: TGTGCCAGCGGCGGGACTAGCGGGGATACGCAGTATTTT; CDR3 protein: CASGGTSGDTQYF
V gene: TRBV27; D gene: TRBD1; J gene: TRBJ1-1; clone size: many; CDR3 length: 13; CDR3 DNA: TGTGCCAGCAGTTTTAGGGGGCTGAGTGAAGCTTTCTTT; CDR3 protein: CASSFRGLSEAFF
V gene: TRBV29-1; D gene: .; J gene: TRBJ2-7; clone size: few; CDR3 length: 13; CDR3 DNA: TGCAGCGTACAAGAGACAGTAGCCTACGAGCAGTACTTC; CDR3 protein: CSVQETVAYEQYF
V gene: TRBV19; D gene: .; J gene: TRBJ2-2; clone size: many; CDR3 length: 14; CDR3 DNA: TGTGCCACAGAGGCCGGGGACGGGGCCGGGGAGCTGTTTTTT; CDR3 protein: CATEAGDGAGELFF
V gene: TRBV7-8; D gene: .; J gene: TRBJ1-1; clone size: many; CDR3 length: 16; CDR3 DNA: TGTGCCAGCAGCTTATGGACGAACGCAGGAATAGCTGAAGCTTTCTTT; CDR3 protein: CASSLWTNAGIAEAFF
V gene: TRBV4-3; D gene: TRBD2; J gene: TRBJ2-1; clone size: .; CDR3 length: 18; CDR3 DNA: TGCACCAGCAGCCCCTCGGCGCGACTAGCGGGGGGCCACAATGAGCAGTTCTTC; CDR3 protein: CTSSPSARLAGGHNEQFF
V gene: TRBV11-2; D gene: .; J gene: TRBJ1-1; clone size: many; CDR3 length: 14; CDR3 DNA: TGTGCCAGCAGCTTCAGGGGCGCGGGTACTGAAGCTTTCTTT; CDR3 protein: CASSFRGAGTEAFF
V gene: TRBV19; D gene: .; J gene: TRBJ2-6; clone size: many; CDR3 length: 14; CDR3 DNA: TGTGCCAGTAGAACAGGTAGGGGGGCCAACGTCCTGACTTTC; CDR3 protein: CASRTGRGANVLTF
V gene: TRBV4-1; D gene: .; J gene: TRBJ1-1; clone size: many; CDR3 length: 15; CDR3 DNA: TGCGCCAGCAGAACCGGGACGGCTATCTCTTGGGATGCTTTCTTT; CDR3 protein: CASRTGTAISWDAFF
V gene: TRBV6-2/TRBV6-3; D gene: .; J gene: TRBJ2-1; clone size: many; CDR3 length: 15; CDR3 DNA: TGTGCCAGCAGTTACGGACCTTCCTCCTACAATGAGCAGTTCTTC; CDR3 protein: CASSYGPSSYNEQFF